These 24 T cell receptor beta chains were sequenced from one sample in a study of T cell clonality in common variable immunodeficiency. Profiled with immunoSEQ multiplex PCR; TCRdb holds only in-frame clones, not every one. The sample contains roughly 51,000 clones, none of them singletons. Source material: peripheral blood mononuclear cells. These receptors all come from a person aged 18 to 75 in good health.

This clone was recorded at least ten times. The DNA ends 3 residues before the CDR3 does, and the rest of the CDR3 is filled in from the germline J gene. This rearrangement joins TRBV19 to TRBJ1-2; no firm D call. CDR1 and CDR2 (germline): LNHDA, SQIVND (reference sequence). The CDR3 is made up of 14 amino acids. V dropped 5 bases and J dropped 2 bases, with 12 bases sitting between them. The CDR3 protein is CASSVAGRNYGYTF. The sequenced CDR3 bases are TGTGCCAGTAGTGTGGCAGGAAGAAACTATGGC.

In its sample, this clone was seen many times. The read gets to within 3 residues of the CDR3 end, and the germline J gene fills in the rest. V gene TRBV6-1 combines with J gene TRBJ1-1, with a weak D call TRBD1 (6 bases). The germline V and J ends were trimmed by 4 bases and 0 bases, with 9 bases remaining between them. CDR3 length: 14 amino acids. The V gene's germline CDR1 is MNHNS and CDR2 SASEGT. CDR3 protein: CASSVSGVNTEAFF. The DNA read from the CDR3 is TGTGCCAGCAGTGTCTCAGGGGTGAACACTGAA.

In this sample, this clone turned up many times. Read coverage stops 3 residues before the CDR3 terminus; the germline J gene supplies the remainder. V gene TRBV29-1 combines with J gene TRBJ1-4; D is unresolved. Germline CDR1 SQVTM, CDR2 ANQGSEA. The CDR3 consists of 13 residues. V shed 5 bases and J shed 1 base, with 8 bases lying between them. CDR3 DNA (partial): TGCAGCGTTACCGGGGTAACTAATGAAAAA. Protein sequence: CSVTGVTNEK. The entire CDR3 reads CSVTGVTNEKLFF.

This clone has at least ten counts. The read halts 3 residues ahead of the CDR3 end, with the missing end drawn from the germline J gene. The chain recombines TRBV4-1 with TRBJ1-1, with D perhaps matching TRBD1 (5 bases). CDR3 size: 15 residues. Germline V gives CDR1 MGHRA, CDR2 YSYEKL. Trimming cost V 0 bases and J 1 base, with 9 bases left between them. Partial CDR3 DNA: TGCGCCAGCAGCCAAGAGGTGACAGCGAACACTGAA. Residues: CASSQEVTANTE. The entire CDR3 reads CASSQEVTANTEAFF.

In this sample, this clone turned up many times. The DNA ends 3 residues before the CDR3 does, and the rest of the CDR3 is filled in from the germline J gene. The V call is TRBV20-1, the J call TRBJ2-2; D unclear. The length of the CDR3 is 13 residues. The ends were cut back, 7 bases at V and 1 base at J, with 10 bases in the middle. In germline, CDR1 is DFQATT, CDR2 SNEGSKA (reference sequence). CDR3 loop: CSVLHLNTGELFF. Incomplete CDR3 DNA: TGCAGTGTTCTCCACTTGAACACCGGGGAG.

This clone was recorded at least ten times. The sequenced fragment ends 3 residues before the CDR3 boundary, so the rest is inferred from the germline J gene. The chain joins TRBV19 to TRBJ2-3; TRBD1 aligns across 10 bases. The J segment lost 3 bases and the V segment lost 7 bases, leaving 16 bases of the junction unmatched. CDR3 size: 18 residues. Germline V gene sequence: CDR1 LNHDA, CDR2 SQIVND (reference sequence). This CDR3 is CASKGGRDRGLGTDTQYF. The CDR3 bases that were read are TGTGCCAGTAAGGGTGGCCGGGACAGGGGTTTAGGGACAGATACG.

This clone was recorded at least ten times. Sequence at one end of the junction differs from germline and may be a read error. The DNA ends 3 residues before the CDR3 does, and the rest of the CDR3 is filled in from the germline J gene. The chain has TRBV4-2 and TRBJ2-5; perhaps TRBD1 as D (6 bases). Per the germline V gene, CDR1 is LGHNA and CDR2 is YNFKEQ. CDR3 length equals 13 residues. CDR3 protein: CASSPGVQETQYF. The part of the CDR3 DNA that was read is TGCGCCAGCAGCCCAGGGGTCCAAGAGACC.

This clone has ten or more counts. Read coverage stops 3 residues before the CDR3 terminus; the germline J gene supplies the remainder. The chain employs TRBV20-1 and TRBJ1-2, with TRBD1 identical over 7 bases. Germline loops: CDR1 DFQATT, CDR2 SNEGSKA (reference sequence). The CDR3 is made up of 13 amino acids. Partial CDR3 DNA: TGCAGGCCGGGCCCGGGACAGTTCTATGGC. Translation: CRPGPGQFYG. The whole CDR3 sequence is CRPGPGQFYGYTF.

This clone was counted a few times. The read finishes 3 residues shy of the CDR3 end, and the germline J gene is used to complete it. The chain carries TRBV7-8 and TRBJ2-1, with D possibly matching TRBD2 (6 bases). Germline-derived CDR1 and CDR2 are SGHVS and FQNEAQ. Trimming took 7 bases from V and 0 from J, leaving 19 bases between them. The CDR3 length is 17 residues. CDR3 DNA (partial): TGTGCCAGCATCCAAGGAGCGGGTTTGAGCTCCTACAATGAG. Amino acids: CASIQGAGLSSYNE. The CDR3 in its entirety is CASIQGAGLSSYNEQFF.

This clone has ten or more counts. The read ends 3 residues early relative to the CDR3; the germline J gene fills the gap. This sequence joins TRBV28 and TRBJ2-1, with D uncertain. Trimming pared 2 bases from V and 5 bases from J, leaving 7 bases between. CDR3 size: 13 residues. The germline gives CDR1 MDHEN, CDR2 SYDVKM. The CDR3 bases that were read are TGTGCCAGCAGTTTAAACAGAGACAATGAG. Residues: CASSLNRDNE. The whole CDR3 protein reads CASSLNRDNEQFF.

This clone was counted at least ten times. The junction shows a germline mismatch at one end, possibly a read error. The read gets to within 3 residues of the CDR3 end, and the germline J gene fills in the rest. The J gene is TRBJ2-1, the V gene TRBV4-2, with D possibly TRBD1 on 6 matching bases. CDR1 and CDR2 from the germline V gene are LGHNA and YNFKEQ. The CDR3 extends over 15 amino acids. CDR3: CASSQERTAYNEQFF. Partial CDR3 DNA: TGCGCCAGCAGCCAAGAGAGGACAGCCTACAATGAG.

The CDR3 sequence: CASRKGWDTQYF. The sequenced part of the CDR3 DNA is TGCGCCAGCAGAAAGGGGTGGGATACG. The chain combines TRBV10-2 with TRBJ2-3, with TRBD1 as a possible D gene (5 bases). The read finishes 3 residues shy of the CDR3 end, and the germline J gene is used to complete it. V lost 6 bases and J 6 bases, leaving 10 bases between the germline ends. Germline V gene lookup returns CDR1 WSHSY and CDR2 SAAADI. This CDR3 region has 12 residues.

This clone was counted at least ten times. The read ends 3 residues before the CDR3 terminus; that terminus is restored from the germline J gene. The gene calls are TRBV29-1 and TRBJ2-3; 10 bases agree with TRBD2. The CDR3 loop spans 15 amino acids. CDR1 and CDR2 from the germline V gene are SQVTM and ANQGSEA. The V and J ends lost 4 bases and 2 bases, in that order; junction bases with no gene match: 6. The part of the CDR3 DNA that was read is TGCAGCGTTGTCCTAGCGGGAGCCCCCACAGATACG. Translating gives CSVVLAGAPTDT. The full CDR3 sequence reads CSVVLAGAPTDTQYF.

This clone has a count of ten or more. Read sequence stops 3 residues before the CDR3 end, and the germline J gene provides the missing end. This chain connects TRBV11-2 to TRBJ2-5; weak D call: TRBD2 (5 bases). Germline CDR1 and CDR2: SGHAT and FQNNGV. V dropped 5 bases and J dropped 5 bases, with 9 bases sitting between them. The CDR3 loop spans 12 amino acids. The CDR3 bases that were read are TGTGCCAGCAGCCCTGGACTGGAGACC. Its translation is CASSPGLET. The entire CDR3 reads CASSPGLETQYF.

In this sample, this clone turned up many times. The CDR3 end falls 3 residues outside the read, so it is completed with the germline J gene. The chain employs TRBV28 and TRBJ2-7, with D hard to call. This CDR3 is 15 amino acids long. V was trimmed by 5 bases and J by 3 bases, leaving 17 bases between them. Germline loops: CDR1 MDHEN, CDR2 SYDVKM. The CDR3 loop is CASSPFQGQRYEQYF. CDR3 DNA, as far as it was read: TGTGCCAGCAGTCCATTTCAAGGGCAACGCTACGAG. Full variable domain (outside the CDR3, taken from reference TRBV28 and TRBJ2-7): DVKVTQSSRYLVKRTGEKVFLECVQDMDHENMFWYRQDPGLGLRLIYFSYDVKMKEKGDIPEGYSVSREKKERFSLILESASTNQTSMYLCASSPFQGQRYEQYFGPGTRLTVT.

This clone has at least ten counts. The CDR3 extends 3 residues past the end of the read, so its final part is completed from the germline J gene. The chain has TRBV7-8 and TRBJ2-1; 9 bases agree with TRBD1. Germline V gene data show CDR1 as SGHVS and CDR2 as FQNEAQ. V was pared by 5 bases and J by 4 bases, with 6 bases of the junction left unmatched. The CDR3 sequence is 15 residues long. CDR3 loop: CASSKGQGPYNEQFF. The DNA read from the CDR3 is TGTGCCAGCAGCAAAGGACAGGGGCCTTACAATGAG.

This clone was detected ten times or more. The junction does not match germline at one end; this may be a read error. The read stops 3 residues short of the end of the CDR3; the missing end is completed from the germline J gene. This rearrangement joins TRBV13 to TRBJ2-1; 12 nucleotides line up with TRBD2. Per the germline V gene, CDR1 is PRHDT and CDR2 is FYEKMQ (reference sequence). CDR3 length: 20 amino acids. The chain's CDR3 is CASNLPRLAGGPRPYNEQFF. The part of the CDR3 DNA that was read is TGTGCCAGCAACTTACCCCGGCTAGCGGGAGGGCCACGACCCTACAATGAG.

This clone was detected many times. This chain's CDR3 is CASSLEGADNQPQHF. CDR3 DNA, as far as it was read: TGCGCCAGCAGCTTGGAGGGGGCAGACAATCAGCCC. The chain combines TRBV5-1 with TRBJ1-5; 7 bases map to TRBD1. The read halts 3 residues ahead of the CDR3 end, with the missing end drawn from the germline J gene. CDR1 SGHRS and CDR2 YFSETQ come from the germline V gene. Trimming cost V 0 bases and J 3 bases; bases outside gene matches: 3. This CDR3 is 15 amino acids long.

This clone was seen repeatedly, ten times or more. The read terminates 3 residues ahead of where the CDR3 ends, so the germline J gene completes it. The J gene is TRBJ2-1, the V gene TRBV30; D possibly corresponds to TRBD2 (5 bases). Germline V gene sequence: CDR1 GTSNPN, CDR2 SVGIG (reference sequence). This CDR3 has 14 amino acids. V was trimmed by 0 bases and J by 6 bases, leaving 12 bases between them. CDR3 DNA (partial): TGTGCCTGGAGTGTACGAGGGAGCGGCAATGAG. Residues: CAWSVRGSGNE. The CDR3 as a whole reads CAWSVRGSGNEQFF. Supplemented by reference TRBV30 and TRBJ2-1, the full variable domain reads SQTIHQWPATLVQPVGSPLSLECTVEGTSNPNLYWYRQAAGRGLQLLFYSVGIGQISSEVPQNLSASRPQDRQFILSSKKLLLSDSGFYLCAWSVRGSGNEQFFGPGTRLTVL.

At least ten counts were recorded for this clone. The CDR3 end is not reached by the read, which stops 3 residues before it; the germline J gene fills it in. The J gene is TRBJ1-5, the V gene TRBV19, with a possible D match to TRBD1 (5 bases). The length of the CDR3 is 17 residues. CDR1 and CDR2 from the germline V gene are LNHDA and SQIVND (reference sequence). V was trimmed by 6 bases and J by 3 bases, leaving 21 bases between them. The sequenced CDR3 bases are TGTGCCAGTAGGGCAGGGATCCAATACTCCATCAATCAGCCC. It specifies CASRAGIQYSINQP. The CDR3 in full is CASRAGIQYSINQPQHF.

This clone was seen many times. The read terminates 3 residues before the CDR3 end, so the remaining end is supplied by the germline J gene. The genes are TRBV18 and TRBJ2-2; 9 nucleotides line up with TRBD1. The trim removed 3 bases at V and 4 bases at J, leaving 3 bases unmatched. This CDR3 spans 15 amino acids. The germline V gene encodes CDR1 KGHSH and CDR2 LQKENI. This chain's CDR3 is CASSPGTGSTGELFF. The part of the CDR3 DNA that was read is TGTGCCAGCTCACCTGGGACAGGGTCCACCGGGGAG.

This clone came up many times. The observed sequence ends 3 residues before the CDR3 terminus, with the missing tail filled in from the germline J gene. V and J are TRBV2 and TRBJ2-3; 8 bases line up with TRBD2. The CDR3 length is 14 residues. Germline CDR1 and CDR2: SNHLY and FYNNEI. J lost 4 bases, V lost 11 bases, and 11 bases had no gene match. The covered CDR3 bases are TGTGCCGGCATAGCGGGGATGGGAGCAGATACG. This gives the protein CAGIAGMGADT. The full CDR3 protein is CAGIAGMGADTQYF. Complete variable domain (other parts from reference TRBV2 and TRBJ2-3): EPEVTQTPSHQVTQMGQEVILRCVPISNHLYFYWYRQILGQKVEFLVSFYNNEISEKSEIFDDQFSVERPDGSNFTLKIRSTKLEDSAMYFCAGIAGMGADTQYFGPGTRLTVL.

This clone has ten or more counts. The missing CDR3 end, 3 residues past where the read stops, is filled in from the germline J gene. The chain carries TRBV19 and TRBJ1-1; 7 nucleotides line up with TRBD1. The CDR3 totals 14 residues. Germline CDR1 LNHDA, CDR2 SQIVND (reference sequence). V shed 6 bases and J 1 base; nucleotides not matched to a gene: 5. The covered CDR3 bases are TGTGCCAGTAGCGTTGGGACAGAGAACACTGAA. Protein: CASSVGTENTE. The entire CDR3 protein reads CASSVGTENTEAFF.

With regard to this clone: The read terminates 3 residues ahead of where the CDR3 ends, so the germline J gene completes it. The rearrangement links TRBV5-1 to TRBJ2-1, with a possible D match to TRBD1 (6 bases). V was cut by 0 bases and J by 6 bases, with 13 bases left in between. Germline-derived CDR1 and CDR2 are SGHRS and YFSETQ. This CDR3 has 15 residues. The sequenced part of the CDR3 DNA is TGCGCCAGCAGCTTGGCCGAGACAGGAGGCAATGAG. The encoded protein is CASSLAETGGNE. The whole CDR3 protein is CASSLAETGGNEQFF.